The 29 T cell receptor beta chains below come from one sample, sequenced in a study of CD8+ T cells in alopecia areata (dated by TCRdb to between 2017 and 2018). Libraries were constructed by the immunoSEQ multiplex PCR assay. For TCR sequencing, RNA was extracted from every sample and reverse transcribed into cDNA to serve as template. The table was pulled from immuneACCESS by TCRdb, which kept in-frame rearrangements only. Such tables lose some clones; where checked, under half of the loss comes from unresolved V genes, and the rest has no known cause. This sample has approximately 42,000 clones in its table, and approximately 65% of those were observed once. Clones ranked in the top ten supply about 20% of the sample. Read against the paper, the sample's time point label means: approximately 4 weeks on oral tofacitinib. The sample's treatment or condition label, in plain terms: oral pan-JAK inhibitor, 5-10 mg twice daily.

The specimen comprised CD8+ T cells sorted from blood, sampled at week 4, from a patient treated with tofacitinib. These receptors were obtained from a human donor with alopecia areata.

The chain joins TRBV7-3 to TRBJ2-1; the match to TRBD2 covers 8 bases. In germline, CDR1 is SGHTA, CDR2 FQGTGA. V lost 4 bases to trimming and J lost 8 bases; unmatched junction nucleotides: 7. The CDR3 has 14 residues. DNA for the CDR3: TGTGCCAGCAGCTGGTCGGGAGGGTCTGATGAGCAGTTCTTC. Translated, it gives CASSWSGGSDEQFF.

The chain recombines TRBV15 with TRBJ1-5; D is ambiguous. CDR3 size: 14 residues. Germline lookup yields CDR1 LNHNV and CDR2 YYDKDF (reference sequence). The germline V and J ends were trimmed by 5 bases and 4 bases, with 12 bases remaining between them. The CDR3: CATSLEWENQPQHF. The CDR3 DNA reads TGTGCCACCAGCTTGGAATGGGAAAATCAGCCCCAGCATTTT.

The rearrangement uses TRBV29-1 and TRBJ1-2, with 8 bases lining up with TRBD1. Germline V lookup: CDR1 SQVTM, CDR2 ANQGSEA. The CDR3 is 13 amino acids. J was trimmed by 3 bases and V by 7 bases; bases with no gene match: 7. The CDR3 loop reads CSARGQAHYGYTF. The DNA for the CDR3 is TGCAGCGCCCGGGGACAGGCCCACTATGGCTACACCTTC. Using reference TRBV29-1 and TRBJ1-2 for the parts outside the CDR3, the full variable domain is SAVISQKPSRDICQRGTSLTIQCQVDSQVTMMFWYRQQPGQSLTLIATANQGSEATYESGFVIDKFPISRPNLTFSTLTVSNMSPEDSSIYLCSARGQAHYGYTFGSGTRLTVV.

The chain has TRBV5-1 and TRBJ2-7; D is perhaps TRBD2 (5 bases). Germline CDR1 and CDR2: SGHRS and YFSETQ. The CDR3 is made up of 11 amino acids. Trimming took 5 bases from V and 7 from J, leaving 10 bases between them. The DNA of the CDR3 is TGCGCCAGCAGGGGATCGGGAGAGCAGTACTTC. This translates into CASRGSGEQYF.

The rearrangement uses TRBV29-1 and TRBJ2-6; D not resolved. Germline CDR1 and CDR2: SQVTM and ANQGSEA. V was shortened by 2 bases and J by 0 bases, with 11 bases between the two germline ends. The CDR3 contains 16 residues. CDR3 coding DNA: TGCAGCGTTGAACTATTGTCCCACTCTGGGGCCAACGTCCTGACTTTC. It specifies CSVELLSHSGANVLTF.

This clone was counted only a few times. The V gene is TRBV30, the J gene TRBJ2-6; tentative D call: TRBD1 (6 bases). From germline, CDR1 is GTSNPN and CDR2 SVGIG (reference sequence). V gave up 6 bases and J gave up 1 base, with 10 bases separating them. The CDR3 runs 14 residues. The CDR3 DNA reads TGTGCCTGTGGTACAGGGTCTGGGGCCAACGTCCTGACTTTC. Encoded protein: CACGTGSGANVLTF.

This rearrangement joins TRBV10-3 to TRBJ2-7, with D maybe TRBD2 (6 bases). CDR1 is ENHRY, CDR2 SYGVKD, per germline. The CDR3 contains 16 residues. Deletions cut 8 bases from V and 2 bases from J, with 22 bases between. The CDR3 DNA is TGTGCCATCTCGAACCGATCGGAGGGGCTTCCCTACGAGCAGTACTTC. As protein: CAISNRSEGLPYEQYF.

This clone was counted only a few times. CDR3 protein: CSVEEAGQGDYEQYF. CDR3 coding DNA: TGCAGCGTTGAAGAAGCGGGACAGGGAGACTACGAGCAGTACTTC. The chain joins TRBV29-1 to TRBJ2-7, with 9 bases that match TRBD1. Losses at the gene ends were 0 bases for V and 3 bases for J; bases not matched to a gene: 6. Germline V gives CDR1 SQVTM, CDR2 ANQGSEA. The CDR3 runs 15 residues.

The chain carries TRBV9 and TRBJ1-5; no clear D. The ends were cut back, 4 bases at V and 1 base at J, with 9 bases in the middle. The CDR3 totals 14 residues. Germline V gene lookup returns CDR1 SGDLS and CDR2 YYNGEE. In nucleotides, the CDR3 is TGTGCCAGCAGCCCCGGCCGAAGCAATCAGCCCCAGCATTTT. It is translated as CASSPGRSNQPQHF.

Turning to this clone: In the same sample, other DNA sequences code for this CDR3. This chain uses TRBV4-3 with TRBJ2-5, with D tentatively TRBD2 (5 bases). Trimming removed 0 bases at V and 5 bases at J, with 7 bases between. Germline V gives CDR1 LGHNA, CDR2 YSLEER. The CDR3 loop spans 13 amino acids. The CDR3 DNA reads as TGCGCCAGCAGCCAAGAGTCGGGGGAGACCCAGTACTTC. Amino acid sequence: CASSQESGETQYF.

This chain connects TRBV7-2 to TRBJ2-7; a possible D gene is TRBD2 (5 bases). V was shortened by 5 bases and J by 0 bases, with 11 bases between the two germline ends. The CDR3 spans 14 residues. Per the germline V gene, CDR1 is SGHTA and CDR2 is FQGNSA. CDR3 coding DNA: TGTGCCAGCAGCCCGGTGGGGAGCTCCTACGAGCAGTACTTC. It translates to CASSPVGSSYEQYF.

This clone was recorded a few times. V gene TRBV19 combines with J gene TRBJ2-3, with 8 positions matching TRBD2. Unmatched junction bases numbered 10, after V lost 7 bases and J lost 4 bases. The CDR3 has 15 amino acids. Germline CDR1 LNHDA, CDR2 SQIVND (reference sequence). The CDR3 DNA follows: TGTGCCAGTATCTCGACGGGGGGGCATCCAGATACGCAGTATTTT. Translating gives CASISTGGHPDTQYF.

CDR3 protein: CAWSPGTGDGDTQYF. The CDR3 DNA is TGTGCCTGGAGTCCCGGGACAGGGGATGGTGATACGCAGTATTTT. The rearrangement joins TRBV30 to TRBJ2-3, with TRBD1 matching 10 bases. Germline V gives CDR1 GTSNPN, CDR2 SVGIG (reference sequence). V shed 2 bases and J 6 bases; nucleotides not matched to a gene: 8. This CDR3 is built from 15 residues.

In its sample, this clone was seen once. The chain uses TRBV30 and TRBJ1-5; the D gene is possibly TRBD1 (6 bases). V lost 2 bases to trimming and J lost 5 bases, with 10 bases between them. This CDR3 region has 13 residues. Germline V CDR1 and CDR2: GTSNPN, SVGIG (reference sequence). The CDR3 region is CAWSLQGYQPQHF. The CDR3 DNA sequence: TGTGCCTGGAGTTTACAGGGATATCAGCCCCAGCATTTT.

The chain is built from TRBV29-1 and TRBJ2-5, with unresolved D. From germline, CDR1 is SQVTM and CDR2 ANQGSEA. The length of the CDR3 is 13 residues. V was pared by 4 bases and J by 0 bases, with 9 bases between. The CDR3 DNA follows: TGCAGCGTTGTCGTGCGGTACCAAGAGACCCAGTACTTC. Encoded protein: CSVVVRYQETQYF.

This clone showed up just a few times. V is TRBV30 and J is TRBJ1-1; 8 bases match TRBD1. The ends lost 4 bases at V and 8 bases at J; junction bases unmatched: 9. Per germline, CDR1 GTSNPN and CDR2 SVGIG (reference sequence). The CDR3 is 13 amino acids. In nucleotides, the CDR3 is TGTGCCTGGAAATGGCAGGGGGCTATGGAAGCTTTCTTT. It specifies CAWKWQGAMEAFF.

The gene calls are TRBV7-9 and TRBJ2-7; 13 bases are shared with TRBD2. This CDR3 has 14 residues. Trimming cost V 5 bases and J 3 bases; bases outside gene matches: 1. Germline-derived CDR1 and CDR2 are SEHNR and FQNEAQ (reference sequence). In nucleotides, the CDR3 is TGTGCCAGCAGCCGGACTAGCGGGGGCTACGAGCAGTACTTC. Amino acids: CASSRTSGGYEQYF.

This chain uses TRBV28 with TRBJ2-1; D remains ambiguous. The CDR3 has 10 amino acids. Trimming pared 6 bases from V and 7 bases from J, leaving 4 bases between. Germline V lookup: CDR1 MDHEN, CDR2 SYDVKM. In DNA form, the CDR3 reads TGTGCCAGCAGGGGAAATGAGCAGTTCTTC. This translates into CASRGNEQFF.

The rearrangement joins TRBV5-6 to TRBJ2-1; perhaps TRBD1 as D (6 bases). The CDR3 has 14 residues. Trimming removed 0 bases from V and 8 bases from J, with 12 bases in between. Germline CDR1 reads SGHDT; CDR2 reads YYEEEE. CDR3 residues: CASSLDRAADEQFF. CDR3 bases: TGTGCCAGCAGCTTGGACAGGGCCGCAGATGAGCAGTTCTTC.

The CDR3 region is CASTPGVASTDTQYF. DNA for the CDR3: TGTGCCAGCACCCCAGGGGTTGCTAGCACAGATACGCAGTATTTT. This chain uses TRBV7-6 with TRBJ2-3; D is perhaps TRBD1 (6 bases). The V end lost 7 bases, the J end lost 0 bases, and 14 bases lay between the germline ends. This CDR3 comprises 15 residues. Germline CDR1 and CDR2: SGHVS and FNYEAQ.

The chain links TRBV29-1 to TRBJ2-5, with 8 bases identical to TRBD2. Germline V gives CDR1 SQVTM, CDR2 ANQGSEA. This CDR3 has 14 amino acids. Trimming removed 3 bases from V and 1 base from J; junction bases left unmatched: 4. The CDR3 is CSVDSGVAQETQYF. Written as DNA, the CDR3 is TGCAGCGTTGATAGCGGGGTAGCCCAAGAGACCCAGTACTTC.

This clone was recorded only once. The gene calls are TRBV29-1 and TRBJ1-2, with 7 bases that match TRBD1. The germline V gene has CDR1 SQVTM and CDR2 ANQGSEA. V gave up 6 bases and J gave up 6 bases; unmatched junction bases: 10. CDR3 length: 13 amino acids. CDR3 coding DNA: TGCAGCGTGGGGGACAGTCCCACTGATGGCTACACCTTC. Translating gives CSVGDSPTDGYTF.

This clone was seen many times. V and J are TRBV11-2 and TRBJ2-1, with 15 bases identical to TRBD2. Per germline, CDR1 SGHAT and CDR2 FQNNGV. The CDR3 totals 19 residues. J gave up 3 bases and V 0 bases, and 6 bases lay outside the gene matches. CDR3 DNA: TGTGCCAGCAGCTTAGAAGGACTAGCGGGGGGGCGGTTCTACAATGAGCAGTTCTTC. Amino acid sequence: CASSLEGLAGGRFYNEQFF.

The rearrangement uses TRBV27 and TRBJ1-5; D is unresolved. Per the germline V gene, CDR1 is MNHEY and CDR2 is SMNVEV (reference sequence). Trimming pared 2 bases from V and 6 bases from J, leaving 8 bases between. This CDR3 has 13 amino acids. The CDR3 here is CASSLGPAQPQHF. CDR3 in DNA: TGTGCCAGCAGTTTAGGGCCAGCTCAGCCCCAGCATTTT.

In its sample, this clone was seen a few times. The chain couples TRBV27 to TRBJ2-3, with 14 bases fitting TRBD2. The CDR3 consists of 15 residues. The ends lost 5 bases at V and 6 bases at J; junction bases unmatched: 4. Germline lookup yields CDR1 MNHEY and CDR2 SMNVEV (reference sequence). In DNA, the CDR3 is TGTGCCAGCAGTCGGACTAGCGGGGGGTCTGATACGCAGTATTTT. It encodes CASSRTSGGSDTQYF.

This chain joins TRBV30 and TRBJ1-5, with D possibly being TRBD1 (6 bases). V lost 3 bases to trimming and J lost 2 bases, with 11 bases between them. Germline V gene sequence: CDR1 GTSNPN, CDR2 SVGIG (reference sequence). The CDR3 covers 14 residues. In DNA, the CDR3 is TGTGCCTGGAGGGGCAGGGGTGGCAATCAGCCCCAGCATTTT. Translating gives CAWRGRGGNQPQHF.

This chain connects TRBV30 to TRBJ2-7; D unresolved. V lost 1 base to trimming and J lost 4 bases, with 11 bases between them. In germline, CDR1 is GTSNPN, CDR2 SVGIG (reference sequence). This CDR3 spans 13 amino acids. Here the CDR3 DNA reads TGTGCCTGGAGTGGGGCATTTGGGTACGAGCAGTACTTC. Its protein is CAWSGAFGYEQYF.

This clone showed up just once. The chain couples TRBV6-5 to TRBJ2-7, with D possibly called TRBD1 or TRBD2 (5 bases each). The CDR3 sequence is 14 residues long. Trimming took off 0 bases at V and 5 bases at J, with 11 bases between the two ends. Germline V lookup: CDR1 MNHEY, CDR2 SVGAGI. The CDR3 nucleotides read TGTGCCAGCAGTTACTCGGAGAGGGGCCACGAGCAGTACTTC. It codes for CASSYSERGHEQYF.

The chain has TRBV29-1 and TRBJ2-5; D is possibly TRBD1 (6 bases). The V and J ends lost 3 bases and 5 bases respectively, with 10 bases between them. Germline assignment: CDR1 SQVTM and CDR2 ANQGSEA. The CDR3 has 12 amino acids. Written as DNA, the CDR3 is TGCAGCGTTGACAGGGGTCGGGAGACCCAGTACTTC. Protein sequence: CSVDRGRETQYF.